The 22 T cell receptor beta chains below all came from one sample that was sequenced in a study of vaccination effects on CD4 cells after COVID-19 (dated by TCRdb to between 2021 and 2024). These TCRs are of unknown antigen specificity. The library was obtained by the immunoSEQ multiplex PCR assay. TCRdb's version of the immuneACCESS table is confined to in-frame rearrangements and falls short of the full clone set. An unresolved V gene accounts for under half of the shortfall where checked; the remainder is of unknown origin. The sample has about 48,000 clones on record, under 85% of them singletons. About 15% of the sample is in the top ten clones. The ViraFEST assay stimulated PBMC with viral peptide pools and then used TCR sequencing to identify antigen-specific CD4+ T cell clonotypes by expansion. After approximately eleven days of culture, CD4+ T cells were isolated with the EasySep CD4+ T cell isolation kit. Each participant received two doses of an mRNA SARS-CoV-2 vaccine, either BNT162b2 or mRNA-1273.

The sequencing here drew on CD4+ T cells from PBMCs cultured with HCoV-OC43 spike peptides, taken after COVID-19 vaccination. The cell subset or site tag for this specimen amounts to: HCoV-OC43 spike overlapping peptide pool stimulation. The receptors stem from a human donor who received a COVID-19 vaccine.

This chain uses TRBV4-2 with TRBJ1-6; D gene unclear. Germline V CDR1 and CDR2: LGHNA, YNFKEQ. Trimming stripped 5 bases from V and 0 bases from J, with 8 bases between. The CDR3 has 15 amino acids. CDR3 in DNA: TGTGCCAGCAGCACCCGAAGCTCCTATAATTCACCCCTCCACTTT. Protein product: CASSTRSSYNSPLHF.

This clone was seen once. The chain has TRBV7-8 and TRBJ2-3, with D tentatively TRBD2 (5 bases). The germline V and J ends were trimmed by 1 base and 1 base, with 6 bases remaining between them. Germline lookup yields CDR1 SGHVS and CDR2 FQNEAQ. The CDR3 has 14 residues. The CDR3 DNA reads TGTGCCAGCAGCTTAGTCGGGGGCACAGATACGCAGTATTTT. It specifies CASSLVGGTDTQYF.

CDR3 protein: CASSQGVKETQYF. The CDR3 nucleotides are TGCGCCAGCAGCCAAGGCGTTAAAGAGACCCAGTACTTC. The J gene is TRBJ2-5, the V gene TRBV4-1; D is undetermined. The V gene lost 1 base and the J gene lost 3 bases, with 6 bases spanning the gap. Per germline, CDR1 MGHRA and CDR2 YSYEKL. The CDR3 consists of 13 residues.

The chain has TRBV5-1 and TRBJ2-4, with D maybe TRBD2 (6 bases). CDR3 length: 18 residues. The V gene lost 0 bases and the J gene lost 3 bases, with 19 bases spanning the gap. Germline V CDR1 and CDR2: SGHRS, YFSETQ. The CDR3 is CASSLDRYLAVDKNIQYF. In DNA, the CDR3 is TGCGCCAGCAGCTTGGACCGATATTTAGCGGTAGACAAAAACATTCAGTACTTC. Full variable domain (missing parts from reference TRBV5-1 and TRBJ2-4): KAGVTQTPRYLIKTRGQQVTLSCSPISGHRSVSWYQQTPGQGLQFLFEYFSETQRNKGNFPGRFSGRQFSNSRSEMNVSTLELGDSALYLCASSLDRYLAVDKNIQYFGAGTRLSVL.

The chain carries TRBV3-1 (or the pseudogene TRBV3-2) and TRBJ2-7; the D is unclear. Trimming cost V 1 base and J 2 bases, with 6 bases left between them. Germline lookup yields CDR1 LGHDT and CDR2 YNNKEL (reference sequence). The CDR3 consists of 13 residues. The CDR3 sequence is CASSQALTYEQYF. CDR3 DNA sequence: TGTGCCAGCAGCCAAGCACTTACCTACGAGCAGTACTTC.

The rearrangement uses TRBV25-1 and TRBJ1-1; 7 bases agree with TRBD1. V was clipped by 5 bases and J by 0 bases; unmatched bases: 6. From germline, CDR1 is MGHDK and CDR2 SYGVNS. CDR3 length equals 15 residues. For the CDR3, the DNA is TGTGCCAGCAGTAGACAGGGTTCCCTGAACACTGAAGCTTTCTTT. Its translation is CASSRQGSLNTEAFF.

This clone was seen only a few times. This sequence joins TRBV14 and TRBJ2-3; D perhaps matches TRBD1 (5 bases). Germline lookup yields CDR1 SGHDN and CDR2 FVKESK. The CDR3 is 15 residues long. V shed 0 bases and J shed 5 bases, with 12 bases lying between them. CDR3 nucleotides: TGTGCCAGCAGCCAAGAAGGGTGGGGCGGAGATACGCAGTATTTT. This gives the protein CASSQEGWGGDTQYF.

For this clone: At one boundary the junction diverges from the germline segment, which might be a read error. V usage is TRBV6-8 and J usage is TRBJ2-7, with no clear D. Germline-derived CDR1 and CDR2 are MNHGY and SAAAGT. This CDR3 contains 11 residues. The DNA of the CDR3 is TGCCTGGCACTTTCTTCCTACGAGCAGTACTTC. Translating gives CLALSSYEQYF.

The CDR3 protein is CSASLRTGGNSPLHF. CDR3 nucleotides: TGCAGTGCTAGTTTAAGGACAGGGGGCAATTCACCCCTCCACTTT. The gene calls are TRBV20-1 and TRBJ1-6; 11 bases line up with TRBD1. CDR1 DFQATT and CDR2 SNEGSKA come from the germline V gene (reference sequence). This CDR3 contains 15 residues. The V and J ends lost 3 bases and 7 bases, in that order; junction bases with no gene match: 5.

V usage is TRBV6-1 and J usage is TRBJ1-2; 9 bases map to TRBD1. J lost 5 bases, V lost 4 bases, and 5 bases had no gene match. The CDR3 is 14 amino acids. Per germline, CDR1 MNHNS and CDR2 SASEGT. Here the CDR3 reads CASSGAGQGYGYTF. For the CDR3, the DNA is TGTGCCAGCAGTGGAGCGGGACAGGGATATGGCTACACCTTC.

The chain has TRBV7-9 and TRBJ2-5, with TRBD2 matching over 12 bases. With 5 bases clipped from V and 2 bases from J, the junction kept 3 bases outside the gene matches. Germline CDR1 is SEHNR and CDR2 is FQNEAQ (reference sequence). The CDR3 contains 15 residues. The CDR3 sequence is CASSRTSGEQETQYF. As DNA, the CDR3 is TGTGCCAGCAGCAGGACTAGCGGGGAGCAAGAGACCCAGTACTTC.

CDR3 residues: CASKTVPFSYNSPLHF. The CDR3 nucleotides read TGTGCCAGCAAGACAGTGCCCTTCTCCTATAATTCACCCCTCCACTTT. The chain employs TRBV19 and TRBJ1-6; TRBD1 might be the D (5 bases). The CDR3 spans 16 residues. Per germline, CDR1 LNHDA and CDR2 SQIVND (reference sequence). Trimming removed 9 bases at V and 0 bases at J, with 15 bases between.

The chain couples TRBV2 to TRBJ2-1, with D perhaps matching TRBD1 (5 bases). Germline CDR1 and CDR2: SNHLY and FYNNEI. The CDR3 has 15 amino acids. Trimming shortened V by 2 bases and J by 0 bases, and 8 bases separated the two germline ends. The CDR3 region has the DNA TGTGCCAGCAGTGAAACAGGATCCTCCTACAATGAGCAGTTCTTC. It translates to CASSETGSSYNEQFF. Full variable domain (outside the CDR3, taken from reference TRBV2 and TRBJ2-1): EPEVTQTPSHQVTQMGQEVILRCVPISNHLYFYWYRQILGQKVEFLVSFYNNEISEKSEIFDDQFSVERPDGSNFTLKIRSTKLEDSAMYFCASSETGSSYNEQFFGPGTRLTVL.

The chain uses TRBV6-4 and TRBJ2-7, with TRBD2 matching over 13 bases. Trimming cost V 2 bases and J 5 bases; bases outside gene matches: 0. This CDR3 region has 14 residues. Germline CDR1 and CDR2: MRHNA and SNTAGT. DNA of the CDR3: TGTGCCAGCAGTGACGGACTAGCGGGAGACGAGCAGTACTTC. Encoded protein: CASSDGLAGDEQYF.

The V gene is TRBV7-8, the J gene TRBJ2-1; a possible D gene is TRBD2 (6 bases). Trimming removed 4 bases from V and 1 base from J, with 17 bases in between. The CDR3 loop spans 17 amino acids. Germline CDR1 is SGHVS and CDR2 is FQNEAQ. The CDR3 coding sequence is TGTGCCAGCAGCTCAGGTAATCTAGCGCTATCCTACAATGAGCAGTTCTTC. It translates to CASSSGNLALSYNEQFF.

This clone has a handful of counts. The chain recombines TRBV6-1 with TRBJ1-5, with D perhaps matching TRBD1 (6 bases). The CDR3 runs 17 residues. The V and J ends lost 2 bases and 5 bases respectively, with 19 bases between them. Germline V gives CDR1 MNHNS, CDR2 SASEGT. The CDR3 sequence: CASSESSRSQGYQPQHF. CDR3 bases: TGTGCCAGCAGTGAATCATCCCGCAGCCAGGGGTATCAGCCCCAGCATTTT.

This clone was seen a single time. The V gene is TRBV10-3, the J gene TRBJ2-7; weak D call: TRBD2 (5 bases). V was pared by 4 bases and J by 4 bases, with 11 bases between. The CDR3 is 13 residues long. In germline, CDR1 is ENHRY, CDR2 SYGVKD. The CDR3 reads CAISGPGKYEQYF. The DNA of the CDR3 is TGTGCCATCAGTGGGCCGGGGAAATACGAGCAGTACTTC.

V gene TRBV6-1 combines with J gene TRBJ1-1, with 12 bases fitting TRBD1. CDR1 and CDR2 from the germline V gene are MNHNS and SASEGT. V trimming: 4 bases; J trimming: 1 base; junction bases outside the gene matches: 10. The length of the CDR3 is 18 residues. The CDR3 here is CASSATPGQGAGNTEAFF. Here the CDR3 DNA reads TGTGCCAGCAGTGCGACACCGGGACAGGGGGCTGGGAACACTGAAGCTTTCTTT.

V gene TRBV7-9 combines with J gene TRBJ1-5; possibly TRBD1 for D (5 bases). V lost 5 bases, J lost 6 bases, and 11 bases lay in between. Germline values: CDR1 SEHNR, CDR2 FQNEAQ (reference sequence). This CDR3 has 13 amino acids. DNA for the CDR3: TGTGCCAGCAGCGGGGGGGGTGGTCAGCCCCAGCATTTT. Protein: CASSGGGGQPQHF.

Written as DNA, the CDR3 is TGTGCCAGCAGCCGGGGGGAACTAGCGGAGCCCTCCTACGAGCAGTACTTC. Its translation is CASSRGELAEPSYEQYF. This chain uses TRBV5-5 with TRBJ2-7; 8 positions match TRBD2. Germline V gene sequence: CDR1 SGHKS, CDR2 YYEKEE (reference sequence). V lost 4 bases, J lost 0 bases, and 12 bases stayed unmatched. The CDR3 has 17 amino acids.

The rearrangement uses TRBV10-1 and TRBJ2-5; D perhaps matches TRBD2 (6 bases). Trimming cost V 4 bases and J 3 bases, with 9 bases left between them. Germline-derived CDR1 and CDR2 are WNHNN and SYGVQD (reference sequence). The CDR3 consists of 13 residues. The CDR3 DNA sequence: TGCGCCAGCAGTGCATCGGGGGAAGAGACCCAGTACTTC. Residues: CASSASGEETQYF.

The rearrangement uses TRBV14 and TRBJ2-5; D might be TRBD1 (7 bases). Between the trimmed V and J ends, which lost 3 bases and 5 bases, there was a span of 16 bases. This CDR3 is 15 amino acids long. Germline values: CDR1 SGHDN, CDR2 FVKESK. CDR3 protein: CASSQRDRDRETQYF. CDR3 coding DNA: TGTGCCAGCAGCCAGCGGGACAGAGATAGGGAGACCCAGTACTTC.